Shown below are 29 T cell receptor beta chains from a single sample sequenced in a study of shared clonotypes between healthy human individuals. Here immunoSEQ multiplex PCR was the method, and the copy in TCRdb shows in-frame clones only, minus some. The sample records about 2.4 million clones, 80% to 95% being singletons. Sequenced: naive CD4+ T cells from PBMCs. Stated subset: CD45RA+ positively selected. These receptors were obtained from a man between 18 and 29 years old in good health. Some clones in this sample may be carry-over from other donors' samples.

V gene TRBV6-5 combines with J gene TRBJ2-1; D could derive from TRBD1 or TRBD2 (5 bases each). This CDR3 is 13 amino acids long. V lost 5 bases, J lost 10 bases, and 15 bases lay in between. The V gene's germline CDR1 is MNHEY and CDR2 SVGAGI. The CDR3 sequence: CASSQGTVGEQFF. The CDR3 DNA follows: TGTGCCAGCAGTCAAGGGACGGTCGGAGAGCAGTTCTTC.

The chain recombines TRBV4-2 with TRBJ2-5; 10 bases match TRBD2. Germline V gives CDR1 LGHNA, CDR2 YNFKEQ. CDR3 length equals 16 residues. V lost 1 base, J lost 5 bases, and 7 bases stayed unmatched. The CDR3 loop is CASSQGASGSAETQYF. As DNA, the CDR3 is TGTGCCAGCAGCCAAGGCGCTAGCGGGAGTGCCGAGACCCAGTACTTC.

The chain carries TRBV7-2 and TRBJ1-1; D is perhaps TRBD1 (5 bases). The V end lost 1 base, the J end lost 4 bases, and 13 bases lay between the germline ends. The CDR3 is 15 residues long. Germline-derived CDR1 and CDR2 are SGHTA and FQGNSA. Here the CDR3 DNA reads TGTGCCAGCAGCTTAGTCGGGTTGGGGCGCACTGAAGCTTTCTTT. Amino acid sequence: CASSLVGLGRTEAFF. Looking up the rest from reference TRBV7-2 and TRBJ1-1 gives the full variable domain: GAGVSQSPSNKVTEKGKDVELRCDPISGHTALYWYRQSLGQGLEFLIYFQGNSAPDKSGLPSDRFSAERTGGSVSTLTIQRTQQEDSAVYLCASSLVGLGRTEAFFGQGTRLTVV.

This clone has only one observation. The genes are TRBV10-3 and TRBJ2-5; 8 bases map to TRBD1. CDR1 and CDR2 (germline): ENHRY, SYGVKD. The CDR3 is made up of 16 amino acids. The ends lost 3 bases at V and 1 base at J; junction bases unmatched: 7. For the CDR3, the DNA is TGTGCCATCAGTGATCCGGACAGGGACCTCCAAGAGACCCAGTACTTC. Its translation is CAISDPDRDLQETQYF.

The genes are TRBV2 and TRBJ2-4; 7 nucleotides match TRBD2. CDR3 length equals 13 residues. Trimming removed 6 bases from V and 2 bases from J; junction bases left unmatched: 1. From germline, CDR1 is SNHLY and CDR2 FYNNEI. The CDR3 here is CASSGGTKNIQYF. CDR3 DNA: TGTGCCAGCAGCGGGGGGACCAAAAACATTCAGTACTTC.

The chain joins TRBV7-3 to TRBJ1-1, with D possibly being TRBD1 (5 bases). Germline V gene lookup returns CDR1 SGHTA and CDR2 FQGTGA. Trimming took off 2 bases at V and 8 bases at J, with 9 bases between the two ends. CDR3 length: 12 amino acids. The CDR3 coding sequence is TGTGCCAGCAGCTTAGCCGACAGCGAAGCTTTCTTT. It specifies CASSLADSEAFF.

The CDR3 spells CASSPLAGAWHEQFF. CDR3 bases: TGTGCCAGTAGCCCCTTAGCGGGAGCGTGGCATGAGCAGTTCTTC. The chain employs TRBV19 and TRBJ2-1; 9 bases are shared with TRBD2. The CDR3 has 15 residues. V shed 6 bases, J shed 8 bases, and the junction held 11 bases outside the gene matches. Per germline, CDR1 LNHDA and CDR2 SQIVND (reference sequence).

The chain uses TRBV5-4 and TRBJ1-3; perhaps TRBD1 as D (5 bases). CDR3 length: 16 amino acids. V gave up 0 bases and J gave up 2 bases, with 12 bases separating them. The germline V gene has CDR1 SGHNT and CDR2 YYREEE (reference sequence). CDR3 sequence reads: CASSLASGTAGNTIYF. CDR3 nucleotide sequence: TGTGCCAGCAGCTTGGCTTCAGGGACGGCTGGAAACACCATATATTTT.

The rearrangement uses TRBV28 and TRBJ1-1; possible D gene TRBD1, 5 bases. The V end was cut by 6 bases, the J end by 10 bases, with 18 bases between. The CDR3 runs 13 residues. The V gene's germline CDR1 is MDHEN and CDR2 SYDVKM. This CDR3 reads CASSRPGDGLAFF. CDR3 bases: TGTGCCAGCAGCCGCCCGGGGGACGGTCTAGCTTTCTTT.

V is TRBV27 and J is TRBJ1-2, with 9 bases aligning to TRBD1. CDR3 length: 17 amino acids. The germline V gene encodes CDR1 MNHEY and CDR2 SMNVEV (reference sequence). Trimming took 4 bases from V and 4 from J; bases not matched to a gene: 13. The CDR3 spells CASSSSGTGSRSYGYTF. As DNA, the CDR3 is TGTGCCAGCAGTTCGTCCGGGACAGGGTCTAGGAGCTATGGCTACACCTTC.

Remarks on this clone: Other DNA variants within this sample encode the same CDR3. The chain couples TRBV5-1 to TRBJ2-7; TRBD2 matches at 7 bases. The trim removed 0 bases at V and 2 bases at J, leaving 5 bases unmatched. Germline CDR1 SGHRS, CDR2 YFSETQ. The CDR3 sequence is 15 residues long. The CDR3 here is CASSLAASGAYEQYF. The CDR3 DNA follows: TGCGCCAGCAGCTTGGCGGCTAGCGGAGCCTACGAGCAGTACTTC.

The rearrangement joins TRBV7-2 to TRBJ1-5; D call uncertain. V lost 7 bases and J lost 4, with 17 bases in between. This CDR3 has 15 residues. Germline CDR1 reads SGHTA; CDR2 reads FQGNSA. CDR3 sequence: CASIAHTEFNQPQHF. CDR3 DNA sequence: TGTGCCAGCATCGCTCACACAGAGTTTAATCAGCCCCAGCATTTT. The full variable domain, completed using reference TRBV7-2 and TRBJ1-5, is GAGVSQSPSNKVTEKGKDVELRCDPISGHTALYWYRQSLGQGLEFLIYFQGNSAPDKSGLPSDRFSAERTGGSVSTLTIQRTQQEDSAVYLCASIAHTEFNQPQHFGDGTRLSIL.

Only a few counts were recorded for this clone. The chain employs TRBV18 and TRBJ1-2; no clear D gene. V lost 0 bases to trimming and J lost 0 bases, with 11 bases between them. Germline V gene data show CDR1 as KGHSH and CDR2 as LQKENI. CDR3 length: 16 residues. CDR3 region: CASSPPGRPTNYGYTF. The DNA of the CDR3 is TGTGCCAGCTCACCACCCGGGCGACCTACTAACTATGGCTACACCTTC.

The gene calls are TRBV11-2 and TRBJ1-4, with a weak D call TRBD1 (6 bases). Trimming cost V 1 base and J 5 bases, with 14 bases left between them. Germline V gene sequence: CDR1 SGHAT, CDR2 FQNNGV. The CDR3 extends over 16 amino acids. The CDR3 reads CASSLVLGQLNEKLFF. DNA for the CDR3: TGTGCCAGCAGCTTAGTACTTGGACAGCTGAATGAAAAACTGTTTTTT.

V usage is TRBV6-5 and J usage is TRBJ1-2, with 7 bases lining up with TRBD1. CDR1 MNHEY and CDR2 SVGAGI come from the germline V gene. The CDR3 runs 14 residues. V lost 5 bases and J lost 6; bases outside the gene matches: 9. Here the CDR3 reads CASSPMDRFDGYTF. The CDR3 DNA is TGTGCCAGCAGTCCTATGGACAGGTTCGATGGCTACACCTTC.

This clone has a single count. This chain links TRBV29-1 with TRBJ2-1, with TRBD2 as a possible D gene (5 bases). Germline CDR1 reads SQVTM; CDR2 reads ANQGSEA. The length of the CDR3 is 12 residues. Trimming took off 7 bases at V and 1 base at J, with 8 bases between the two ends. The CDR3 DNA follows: TGCAGCGCCTGGACTTCCTACAATGAGCAGTTCTTC. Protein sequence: CSAWTSYNEQFF.

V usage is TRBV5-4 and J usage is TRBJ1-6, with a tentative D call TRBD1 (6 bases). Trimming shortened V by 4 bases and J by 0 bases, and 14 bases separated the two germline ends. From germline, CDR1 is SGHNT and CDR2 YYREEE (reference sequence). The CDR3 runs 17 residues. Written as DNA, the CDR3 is TGTGCCAGCAGCCCCGGACAGACGAGCTCCTATAATTCACCCCTCCACTTT. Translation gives CASSPGQTSSYNSPLHF.

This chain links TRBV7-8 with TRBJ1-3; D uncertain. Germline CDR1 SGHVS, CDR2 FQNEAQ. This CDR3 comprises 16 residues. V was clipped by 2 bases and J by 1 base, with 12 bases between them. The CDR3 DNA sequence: TGTGCCAGCAGCTTACAAATAGGAGGTTCTGGAAACACCATATATTTT. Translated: CASSLQIGGSGNTIYF.

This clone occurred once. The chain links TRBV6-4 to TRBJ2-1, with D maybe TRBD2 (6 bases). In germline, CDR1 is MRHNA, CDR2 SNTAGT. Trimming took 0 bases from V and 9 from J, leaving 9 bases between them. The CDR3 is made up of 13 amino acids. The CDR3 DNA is TGTGCCAGCAGTGACTCGATGGGGGGTGAGCAGTTCTTC. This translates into CASSDSMGGEQFF.

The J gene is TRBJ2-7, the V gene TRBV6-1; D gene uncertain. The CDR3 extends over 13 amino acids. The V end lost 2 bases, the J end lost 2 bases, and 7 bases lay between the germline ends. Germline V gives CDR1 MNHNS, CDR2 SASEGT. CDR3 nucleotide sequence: TGTGCCAGCAGTGAACACTACACCTACGAGCAGTACTTC. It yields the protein CASSEHYTYEQYF.

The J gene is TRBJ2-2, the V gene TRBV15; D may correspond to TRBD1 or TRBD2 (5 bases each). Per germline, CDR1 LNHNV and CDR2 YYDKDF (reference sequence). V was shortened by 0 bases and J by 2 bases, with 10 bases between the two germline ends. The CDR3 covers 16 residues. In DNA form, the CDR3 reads TGTGCCACCAGCAGAGAACCCAGGGACAACACCGGGGAGCTGTTTTTT. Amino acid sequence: CATSREPRDNTGELFF.

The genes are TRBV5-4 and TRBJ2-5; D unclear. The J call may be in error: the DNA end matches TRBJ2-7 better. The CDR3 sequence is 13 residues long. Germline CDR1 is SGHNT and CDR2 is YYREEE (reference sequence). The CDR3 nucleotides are TGTGCCAGCAGCTTGGACACATCCTACGAGCAGTACTTC. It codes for CASSLDTSYEQYF.

Here the CDR3 reads CASSLPWQGARGYTF. CDR3 nucleotide sequence: TGTGCCAGCAGTTTACCTTGGCAGGGGGCGCGAGGCTACACCTTC. This sequence joins TRBV28 and TRBJ1-2; 8 bases line up with TRBD1. Losses at the gene ends were 2 bases for V and 8 bases for J; bases not matched to a gene: 10. The CDR3 has 15 residues. Germline values: CDR1 MDHEN, CDR2 SYDVKM.

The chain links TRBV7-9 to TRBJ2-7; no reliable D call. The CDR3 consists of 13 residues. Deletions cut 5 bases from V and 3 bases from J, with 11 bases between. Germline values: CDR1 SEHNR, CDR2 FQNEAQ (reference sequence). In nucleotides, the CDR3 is TGTGCCAGCAGCCCTACGACGGTCTACGAGCAGTACTTC. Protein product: CASSPTTVYEQYF.

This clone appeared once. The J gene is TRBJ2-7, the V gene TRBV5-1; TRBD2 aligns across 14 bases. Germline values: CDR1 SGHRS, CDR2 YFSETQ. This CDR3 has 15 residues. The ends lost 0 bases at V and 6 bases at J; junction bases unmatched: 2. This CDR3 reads CASSLGGTSGSEQYF. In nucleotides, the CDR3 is TGCGCCAGCAGCTTGGGAGGGACTAGCGGGAGCGAGCAGTACTTC.

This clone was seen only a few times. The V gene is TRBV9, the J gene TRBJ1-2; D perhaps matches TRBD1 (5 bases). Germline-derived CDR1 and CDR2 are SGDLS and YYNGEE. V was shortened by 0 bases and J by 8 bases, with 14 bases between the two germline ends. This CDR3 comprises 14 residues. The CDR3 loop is CASSVDQGLGGYTF. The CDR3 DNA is TGTGCCAGCAGCGTAGATCAGGGCCTTGGCGGCTACACCTTC.

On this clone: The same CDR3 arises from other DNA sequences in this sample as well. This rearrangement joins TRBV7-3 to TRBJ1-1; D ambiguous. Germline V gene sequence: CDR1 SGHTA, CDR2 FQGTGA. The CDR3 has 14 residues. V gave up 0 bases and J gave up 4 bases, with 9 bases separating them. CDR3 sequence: CASSLTGLSTEAFF. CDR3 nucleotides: TGTGCCAGCAGCTTAACTGGGCTAAGCACTGAAGCTTTCTTT. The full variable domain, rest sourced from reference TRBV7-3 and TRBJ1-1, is GAGVSQTPSNKVTEKGKYVELRCDPISGHTALYWYRQSLGQGPEFLIYFQGTGAADDSGLPNDRFFAVRPEGSVSTLKIQRTERGDSAVYLCASSLTGLSTEAFFGQGTRLTVV.

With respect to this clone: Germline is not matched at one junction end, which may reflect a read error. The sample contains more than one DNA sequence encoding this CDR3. The CDR3 DNA reads as TGCGCCTGGAGTCGTGTAGGAGGGGGGGCCTACGAGCAGTACTTC. Its protein product is CAWSRVGGGAYEQYF. The V gene is TRBV30, the J gene TRBJ2-7; the D gene is possibly TRBD2 (7 bases). CDR3 length: 15 residues. Germline V gene data show CDR1 as GTSNPN and CDR2 as SVGIG (reference sequence).

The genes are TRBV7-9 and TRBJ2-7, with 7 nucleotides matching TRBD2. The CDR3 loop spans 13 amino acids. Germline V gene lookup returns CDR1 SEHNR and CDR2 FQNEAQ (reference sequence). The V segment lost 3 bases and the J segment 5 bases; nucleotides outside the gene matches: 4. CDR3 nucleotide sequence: TGTGCCAGCAGCTTGGGAGGGCCGGACGAGCAGTACTTC. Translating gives CASSLGGPDEQYF.